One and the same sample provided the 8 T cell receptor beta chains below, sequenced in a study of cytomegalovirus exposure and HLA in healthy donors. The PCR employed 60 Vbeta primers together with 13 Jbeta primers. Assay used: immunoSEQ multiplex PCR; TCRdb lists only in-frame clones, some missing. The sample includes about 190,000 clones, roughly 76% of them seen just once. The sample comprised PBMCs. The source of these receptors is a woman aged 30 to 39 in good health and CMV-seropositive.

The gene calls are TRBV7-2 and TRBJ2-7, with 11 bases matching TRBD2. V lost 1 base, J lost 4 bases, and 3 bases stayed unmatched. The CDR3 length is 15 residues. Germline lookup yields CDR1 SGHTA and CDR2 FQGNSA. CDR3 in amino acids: CASSLGTSGWYEQYF. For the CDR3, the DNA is TGTGCCAGCAGCTTAGGGACTAGCGGGTGGTACGAGCAGTACTTC.

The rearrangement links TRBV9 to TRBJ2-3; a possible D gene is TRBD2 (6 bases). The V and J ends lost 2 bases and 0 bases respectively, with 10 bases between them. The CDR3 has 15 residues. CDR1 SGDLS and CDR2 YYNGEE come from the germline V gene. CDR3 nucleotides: TGTGCCAGCAGCGTTGGGACTTCTAGCACAGATACGCAGTATTTT. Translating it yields CASSVGTSSTDTQYF.

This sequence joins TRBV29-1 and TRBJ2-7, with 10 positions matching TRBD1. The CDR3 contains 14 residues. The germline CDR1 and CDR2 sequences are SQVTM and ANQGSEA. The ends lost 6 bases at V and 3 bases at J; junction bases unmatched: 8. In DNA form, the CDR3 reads TGCAGCGTCGTCCTGACAGGGGGCTTCTACGAGCAGTACTTC. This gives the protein CSVVLTGGFYEQYF.

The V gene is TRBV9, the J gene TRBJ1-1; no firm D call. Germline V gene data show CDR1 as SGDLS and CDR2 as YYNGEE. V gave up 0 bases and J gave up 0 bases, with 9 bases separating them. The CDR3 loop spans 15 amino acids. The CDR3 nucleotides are TGTGCCAGCAGCGTAGGGTCGAACATGAACACTGAAGCTTTCTTT. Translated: CASSVGSNMNTEAFF.

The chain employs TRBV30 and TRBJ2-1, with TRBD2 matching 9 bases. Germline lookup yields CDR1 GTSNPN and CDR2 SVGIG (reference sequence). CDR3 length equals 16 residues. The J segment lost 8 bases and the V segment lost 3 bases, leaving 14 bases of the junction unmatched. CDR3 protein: CAWSEVKAGGLYEQFF. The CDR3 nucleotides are TGTGCCTGGAGCGAGGTGAAAGCGGGGGGTTTATATGAGCAGTTCTTC.

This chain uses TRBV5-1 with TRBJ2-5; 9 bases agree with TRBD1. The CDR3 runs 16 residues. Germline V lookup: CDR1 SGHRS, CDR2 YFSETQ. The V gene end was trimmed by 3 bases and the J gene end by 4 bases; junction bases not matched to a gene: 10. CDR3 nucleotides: TGCGCCAGCAGCTGGGAAACAGGGGGCTACGGAGAGACCCAGTACTTC. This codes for CASSWETGGYGETQYF.

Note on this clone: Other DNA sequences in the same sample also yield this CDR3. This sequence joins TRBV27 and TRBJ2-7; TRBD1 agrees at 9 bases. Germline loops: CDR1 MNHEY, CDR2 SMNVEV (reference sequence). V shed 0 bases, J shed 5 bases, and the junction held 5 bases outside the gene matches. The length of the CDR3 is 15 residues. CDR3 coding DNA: TGTGCCAGCAGTTTATCCAGGACAGGGGTCGACGAGCAGTACTTC. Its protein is CASSLSRTGVDEQYF.

The chain's CDR3 is CASSTGTGSYEQYF. Written as DNA, the CDR3 is TGTGCCAGCAGCACCGGGACAGGATCCTACGAGCAGTACTTC. V gene TRBV28 combines with J gene TRBJ2-7, with 8 bases identical to TRBD1. The V and J ends lost 6 bases and 1 base, in that order; junction bases with no gene match: 5. CDR1 is MDHEN, CDR2 SYDVKM, per germline. This CDR3 is 14 amino acids long.